This T cell receptor (beta chain) was recorded in a study of OX40 agonist ivuxolimab in advanced cancers. General observations from the study: On average, CD8+ T cells showed a greater number of expanded clones than CD4+.

Method: immunoSEQ multiplex PCR; TCRdb's copy keeps in-frame clones and lacks some. The sample has under 11,000 clones, 70% to 80% seen once. This clone was detected only a few times. The antigen remains unidentified. Trimming took 3 bases from V and 6 from J; bases not matched to a gene: 4. The CDR3 extends over 14 amino acids. Germline CDR1 SGHAT, CDR2 FQDESV (reference sequence). The material sequenced was CD4+ or CD8+ T cells sorted from blood, taken in a trial of the OX40 agonist ivuxolimab. The receptor was isolated from an adult with an advanced solid tumor such as melanoma, head and neck, liver or kidney cancer. The chain carries TRBV11-1 and TRBJ2-7, with 11 bases fitting TRBD1. The CDR3 nucleotides read TGTGCCAGCAGCTTCACCGGGACAGGGGGCGAGCAGTACTTC. Its translation is CASSFTGTGGEQYF.